This TCR beta chain derives from a study of technical replicates of blood from a handful of donors. Profiling relied on immunoSEQ multiplex PCR, and the TCRdb table lists in-frame clones only, not all of them. The sample holds about 75,000 clones, 92% seen once. J lost 9 bases, V lost 4 bases, and 5 bases had no gene match. Germline CDR1 is SGHAT and CDR2 is FQNNGV. This CDR3 spans 14 amino acids. The chain has TRBV11-2 and TRBJ2-1; 11 nucleotides line up with TRBD2. Sequenced input: T cells isolated from PBMCs. The clonotype was recovered from a human donor in good health. The CDR3 sequence: CASSSTSGRSEQFF. The DNA for the CDR3 is TGTGCCAGCAGCTCAACTAGCGGGAGAAGTGAGCAGTTCTTC.